This TCR beta chain was captured by sequencing in a study of cytomegalovirus exposure and HLA in healthy donors. Study results and caveats: Sequencing artifact likely explains a cluster of highly shared sequence variants.

Comments on this clone: The antigen is not known.

The PCR had 60 Vbeta and 13 Jbeta primers. Sequenced by immunoSEQ multiplex PCR; TCRdb stores in-frame clones only, minus some. This sample has about 300,000 clones, with 70% to 90% found just once. The sequencing sample was made of PBMCs. This clonotype was obtained from a man aged 40-49 years in good health and CMV-seropositive.

The CDR3 bases are TGCGCCAGCAGCTTGGGGAGTTTCGATGAGCAGTTCTTC. This encodes CASSLGSFDEQFF. The V gene is TRBV5-1, the J gene TRBJ2-1; unclear D gene. The germline CDR1 and CDR2 sequences are SGHRS and YFSETQ. V lost 0 bases and J lost 8, with 9 bases in between. CDR3 size: 13 residues.